This T cell receptor beta chain is drawn from a study of blood T cell repertoires in COVID-19. About the study: COVID-19 samples, acute and convalescent, were from the United States, Italy and Spain. PBMCs, B-cell-depleted T cells, or T cells provided the cDNA or gDNA that made up the material.

As handled by the study authors: Estimation of nucleated cell counts was performed using reference gene primer amplification. Libraries were prepared by immunoSEQ multiplex PCR; TCRdb keeps only in-frame clonotypes and omits some of them. D and trimming come from the DNA, and the V and J calls and clone size come from that table. The sample carries nearly 250,000 clones, 70% to 90% recorded once. This CDR3 has 20 residues. Germline V lookup: CDR1 SGHVS, CDR2 FQNEAQ. V shed 1 base and J 5 bases; nucleotides not matched to a gene: 21. Donors were grouped by their self-reported clinical history. Sequencing input: PBMCs or T cells enriched from blood (not recorded which). The source of this sequence is a woman aged 50 to 60 with acute COVID-19. The gene calls are TRBV7-8 and TRBJ2-3, with 7 nucleotides matching TRBD2. The CDR3 region has the DNA TGTGCCAGCAGCTTAGGACAATCCTATCGACTAGCCCCCGGTGTAGATACGCAGTATTTT. Translation: CASSLGQSYRLAPGVDTQYF.